The T cell receptor beta chain under discussion was sequenced for a study of shared clonotypes between healthy human individuals. For each subset, genomic DNA was distributed in equal portions over several immunoSEQ plates. Only in-frame clones appear in the TCRdb table, and some are missing; sequencing was by immunoSEQ multiplex PCR. The profile shows millions of clones, roughly 93% of them singletons. The CDR3 contains 16 residues. The V end was cut by 0 bases, the J end by 0 bases, with 9 bases between. Per germline, CDR1 SGHTA and CDR2 FQGNSA. Participating donors were healthy, HIV-negative adults free of recent acute infections or vaccinations.

The source of this sequence is a man aged 18 to 30 in good health. Some clones in this sample may be carry-over from other donors' samples. V is TRBV7-2 and J is TRBJ2-1; a weak D match, TRBD2 (6 bases). Material: naive CD4+ T cells from PBMCs. The subset: CD45RA+ positively selected. CDR3 residues: CASSLAGTGSYNEQFF. DNA of the CDR3: TGTGCCAGCAGCTTAGCCGGGACTGGCTCCTACAATGAGCAGTTCTTC.